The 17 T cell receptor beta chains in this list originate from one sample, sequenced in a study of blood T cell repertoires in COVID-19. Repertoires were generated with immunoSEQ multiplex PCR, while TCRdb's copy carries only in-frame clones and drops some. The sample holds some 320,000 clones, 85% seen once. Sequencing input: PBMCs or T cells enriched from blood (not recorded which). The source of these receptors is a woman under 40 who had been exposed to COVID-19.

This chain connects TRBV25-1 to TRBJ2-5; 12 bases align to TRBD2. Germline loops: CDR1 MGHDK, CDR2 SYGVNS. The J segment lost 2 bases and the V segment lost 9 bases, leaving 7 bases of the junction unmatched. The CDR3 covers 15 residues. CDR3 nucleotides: TGTGCCAGTAACTCGGGACTAGCGGGTCAAGAGACCCAGTACTTC. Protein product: CASNSGLAGQETQYF.

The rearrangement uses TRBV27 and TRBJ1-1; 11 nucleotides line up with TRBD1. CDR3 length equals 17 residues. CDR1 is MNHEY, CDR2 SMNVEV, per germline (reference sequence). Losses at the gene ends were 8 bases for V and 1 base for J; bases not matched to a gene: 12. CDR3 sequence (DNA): TGTGCCAGCCGAATATCTAGGACAGGGGGCGCGAACACTGAAGCTTTCTTT. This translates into CASRISRTGGANTEAFF.

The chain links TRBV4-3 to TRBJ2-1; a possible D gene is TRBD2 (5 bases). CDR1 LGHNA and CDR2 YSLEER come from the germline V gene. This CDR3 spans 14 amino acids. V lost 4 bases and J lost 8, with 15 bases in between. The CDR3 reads CASSPGSRAYEQFF. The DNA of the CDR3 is TGCGCCAGCAGCCCGGGGAGTAGGGCCTATGAGCAGTTCTTC.

The CDR3 region has the DNA TGTGCCAGCAGCCCGCGACAGGGTGCTGACAATGAGCAGTTCTTC. It translates to CASSPRQGADNEQFF. V gene TRBV7-3 combines with J gene TRBJ2-1; 7 bases are a match to TRBD1. Per germline, CDR1 SGHTA and CDR2 FQGTGA. The V segment lost 5 bases and the J segment 5 bases; nucleotides outside the gene matches: 9. The CDR3 is made up of 15 amino acids.

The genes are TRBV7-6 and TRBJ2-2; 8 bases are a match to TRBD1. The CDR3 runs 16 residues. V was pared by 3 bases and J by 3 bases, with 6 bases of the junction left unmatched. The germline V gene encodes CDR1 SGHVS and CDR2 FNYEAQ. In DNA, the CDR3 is TGTGCCAGCAGCTTGCGGCAGACAGGGGACACCGGGGAGCTGTTTTTT. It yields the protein CASSLRQTGDTGELFF.

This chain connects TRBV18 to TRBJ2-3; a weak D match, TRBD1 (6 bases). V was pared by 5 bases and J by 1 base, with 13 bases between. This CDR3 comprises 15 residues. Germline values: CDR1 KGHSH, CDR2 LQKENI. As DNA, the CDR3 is TGTGCCAGCTCAAACAGGGTTTGGGGCACAGATACGCAGTATTTT. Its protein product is CASSNRVWGTDTQYF.

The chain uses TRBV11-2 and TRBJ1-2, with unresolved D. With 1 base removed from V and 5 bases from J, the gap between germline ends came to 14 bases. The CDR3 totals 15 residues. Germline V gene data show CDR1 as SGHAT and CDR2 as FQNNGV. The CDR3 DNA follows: TGTGCCAGCAGCTTAGGAGGCCTCGATATATATGGCTACACCTTC. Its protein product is CASSLGGLDIYGYTF.

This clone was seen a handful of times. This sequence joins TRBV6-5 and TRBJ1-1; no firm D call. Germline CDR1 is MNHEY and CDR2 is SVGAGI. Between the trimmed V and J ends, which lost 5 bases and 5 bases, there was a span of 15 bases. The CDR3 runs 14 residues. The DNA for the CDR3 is TGTGCCAGCAGTACCGCCGGCCCGGGGACTGAAGCTTTCTTT. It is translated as CASSTAGPGTEAFF.

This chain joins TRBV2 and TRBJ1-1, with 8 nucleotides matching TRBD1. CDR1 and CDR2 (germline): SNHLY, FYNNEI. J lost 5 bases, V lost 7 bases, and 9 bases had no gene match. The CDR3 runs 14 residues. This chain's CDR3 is CASTRQGSLTEAFF. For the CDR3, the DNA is TGTGCCAGCACCCGACAGGGGAGTTTAACTGAAGCTTTCTTT.

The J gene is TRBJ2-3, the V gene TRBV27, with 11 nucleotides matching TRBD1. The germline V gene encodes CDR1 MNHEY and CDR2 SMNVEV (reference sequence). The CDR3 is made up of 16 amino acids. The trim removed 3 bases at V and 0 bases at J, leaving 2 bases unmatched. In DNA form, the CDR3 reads TGTGCCAGCAGTTTCTGGACAGGGGGCAGCACAGATACGCAGTATTTT. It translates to CASSFWTGGSTDTQYF.

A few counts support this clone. CDR3 protein: CASSLNGGNTGELFF. For the CDR3, the DNA is TGTGCCAGCAGCTTAAACGGGGGGAACACCGGGGAGCTGTTTTTT. This chain uses TRBV7-3 with TRBJ2-2, with D possibly matching TRBD2 (6 bases). Germline lookup yields CDR1 SGHTA and CDR2 FQGTGA. Trimming left V 1 base short and J 1 base short, with 7 bases between. The CDR3 spans 15 residues.

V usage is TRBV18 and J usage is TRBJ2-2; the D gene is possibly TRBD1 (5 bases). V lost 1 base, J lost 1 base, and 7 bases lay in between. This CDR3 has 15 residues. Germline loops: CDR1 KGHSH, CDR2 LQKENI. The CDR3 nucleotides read TGTGCCAGCTCACCACAGCAGGGGAACACCGGGGAGCTGTTTTTT. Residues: CASSPQQGNTGELFF.

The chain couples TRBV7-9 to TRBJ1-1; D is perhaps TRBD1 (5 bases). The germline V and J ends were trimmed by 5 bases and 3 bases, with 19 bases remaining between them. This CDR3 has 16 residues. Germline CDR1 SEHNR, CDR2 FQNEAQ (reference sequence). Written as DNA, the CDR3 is TGTGCCAGCAGCACTGAAAGAAGGGGTCCCGACACTGAAGCTTTCTTT. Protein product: CASSTERRGPDTEAFF.

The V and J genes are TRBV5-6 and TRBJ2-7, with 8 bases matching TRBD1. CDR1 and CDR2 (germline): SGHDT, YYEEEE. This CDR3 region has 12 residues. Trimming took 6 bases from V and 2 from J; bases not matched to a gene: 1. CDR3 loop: CASKTGAYEQYF. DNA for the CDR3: TGTGCCAGCAAGACAGGGGCCTACGAGCAGTACTTC.

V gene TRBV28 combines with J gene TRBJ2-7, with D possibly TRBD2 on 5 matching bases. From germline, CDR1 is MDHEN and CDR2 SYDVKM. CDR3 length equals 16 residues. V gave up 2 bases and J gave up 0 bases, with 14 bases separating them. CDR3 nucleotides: TGTGCCAGCAGTTTACTACTAGGGAGCAACTCCTACGAGCAGTACTTC. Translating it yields CASSLLLGSNSYEQYF.

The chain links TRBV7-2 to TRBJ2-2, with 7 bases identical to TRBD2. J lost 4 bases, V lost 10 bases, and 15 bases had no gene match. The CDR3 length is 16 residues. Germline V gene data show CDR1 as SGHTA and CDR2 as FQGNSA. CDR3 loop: CATPVLGGRATGELFF. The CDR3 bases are TGTGCCACTCCGGTCCTTGGGGGGAGGGCCACCGGGGAGCTGTTTTTT.

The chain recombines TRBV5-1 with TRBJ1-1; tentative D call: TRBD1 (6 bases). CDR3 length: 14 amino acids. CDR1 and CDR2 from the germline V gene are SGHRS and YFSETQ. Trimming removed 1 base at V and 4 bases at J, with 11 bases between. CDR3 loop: CASSLRQGSTEAFF. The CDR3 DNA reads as TGCGCCAGCAGCTTGCGCCAGGGGTCCACTGAAGCTTTCTTT.